The clone carrying this T cell receptor beta chain was observed at least ten times. What it binds is unknown. MiXCR, run by TCRdb on the RACE reads, gives a single entry per CDR3 protein. This table holds more than 55,000 distinct CDR3 sequences, about 9.1% found once. The entry originates in a study of human T cells and chemical hapten exposure. The wider study: Patients having alopecia areata, totalis or universalis were mostly female.

Findings and caveats of the study: Sensitization with DPC brought no change to TCRs above 1 in 1000 in frequency.

This CDR3 region has 14 residues. Between the trimmed V and J ends, which lost 1 base and 6 bases, there was a span of 14 bases. Germline CDR1 SQVTM, CDR2 ANQGSEA. Time point of the sample: patch test 1, 2 weeks after DPC sensitization. Sample treatment: therapeutic diphenylcyclopropenone sensitization with weekly scalp DPC. The drawing of blood occurred before each patch test was applied. The study enrolled 18 to 70-year-old alopecia patients suitable for DPC. The sequence came from a woman aged 40 to 50 with alopecia areata. Some clones in this sample may be carry-over from other donors' samples. The sample was whole blood, taken in connection with sensitization to the hapten diphenylcyclopropenone (DPC). The J gene is TRBJ2-3, the V gene TRBV29-1; tentatively, D is TRBD2 (7 bases). CDR3 in DNA: TGCAGCGTTGAAGGTGGGGGGGCAAGGGATACGCAGTATTTT. It is translated as CSVEGGGARDTQYF.